The 18 T cell receptor beta chains listed next were all sequenced from one sample in a study of T cell responses to AZD1222 COVID-19 vaccine. TCRdb keeps only in-frame clones here, not all; method: immunoSEQ multiplex PCR. The sample includes 130,000 to 150,000 clones, over 85% of them seen just once. The sample was peripheral blood, taken on day 0 of AZD1222 vaccination. These receptors all come from an adult in good health.

The chain carries TRBV5-6 and TRBJ2-2; possible D gene TRBD2, 5 bases. The CDR3 spans 15 residues. Germline V gene lookup returns CDR1 SGHDT and CDR2 YYEEEE. The V gene lost 4 bases and the J gene lost 2 bases, with 12 bases spanning the gap. This chain's CDR3 is CASSRGAGNTGELFF. Written as DNA, the CDR3 is TGTGCCAGCAGCCGGGGAGCCGGTAACACCGGGGAGCTGTTTTTT. Full variable domain (remainder filled in from reference TRBV5-6 and TRBJ2-2): DAGVTQSPTHLIKTRGQQVTLRCSPKSGHDTVSWYQQALGQGPQFIFQYYEEEERQRGNFPDRFSGHQFPNYSSELNVNALLLGDSALYLCASSRGAGNTGELFFGEGSRLTVL.

The chain couples TRBV6-5 to TRBJ1-2, with TRBD1 identical over 7 bases. The trim removed 3 bases at V and 2 bases at J, leaving 6 bases unmatched. CDR1 is MNHEY and CDR2 is SVGAGI in the germline V gene. The CDR3 has 15 amino acids. The CDR3 reads CASSYTGVGNYGYTF. The CDR3 nucleotides read TGTGCCAGCAGTTATACAGGGGTTGGGAACTATGGCTACACCTTC.

The CDR3 loop is CASSFQGPTEAFF. The DNA for the CDR3 is TGTGCCAGCAGCTTTCAGGGGCCCACTGAAGCTTTCTTT. The genes are TRBV11-1 and TRBJ1-1; TRBD1 is a possible D gene (6 bases). Trimming took 3 bases from V and 4 from J, leaving 9 bases between them. Germline CDR1 SGHAT, CDR2 FQDESV (reference sequence). The CDR3 loop spans 13 amino acids.

The chain recombines TRBV28 with TRBJ2-3; D ambiguous. In germline, CDR1 is MDHEN, CDR2 SYDVKM. Trimming pared 3 bases from V and 5 bases from J, leaving 15 bases between. This CDR3 contains 15 residues. The CDR3 DNA reads TGTGCCAGCAGTTTGTCTGACAATTTAGGAGATACGCAGTATTTT. Its protein product is CASSLSDNLGDTQYF.

The chain is built from TRBV5-6 and TRBJ1-2, with 7 nucleotides matching TRBD1. This CDR3 is 13 amino acids long. Unmatched junction bases numbered 2, after V lost 4 bases and J lost 2 bases. The V gene's germline CDR1 is SGHDT and CDR2 YYEEEE. The CDR3 spells CASSPGQNYGYTF. In DNA form, the CDR3 reads TGTGCCAGCAGCCCGGGACAGAACTATGGCTACACCTTC. The entire variable domain, with the rest obtained from reference TRBV5-6 and TRBJ1-2, is as follows: DAGVTQSPTHLIKTRGQQVTLRCSPKSGHDTVSWYQQALGQGPQFIFQYYEEEERQRGNFPDRFSGHQFPNYSSELNVNALLLGDSALYLCASSPGQNYGYTFGSGTRLTVV.

This chain links TRBV30 with TRBJ1-1, with D maybe TRBD1 (6 bases). Trimming cost V 0 bases and J 12 bases, with 11 bases left between them. The germline V gene has CDR1 GTSNPN and CDR2 SVGIG (reference sequence). The CDR3 spans 11 residues. CDR3: CAWSVTQGTFF. The CDR3 DNA is TGTGCCTGGAGTGTGACACAGGGAACTTTCTTT.

The chain couples TRBV27 to TRBJ2-1; the D call may be TRBD1 or TRBD2 (5 bases each). The germline V gene has CDR1 MNHEY and CDR2 SMNVEV (reference sequence). There are 14 residues in the CDR3. Trimming shortened V by 7 bases and J by 4 bases, and 14 bases separated the two germline ends. The CDR3, as DNA: TGTGCCAGCACTTCCGGGACCTTTTACAATGAGCAGTTCTTC. Amino acid sequence: CASTSGTFYNEQFF.

The V and J genes are TRBV9 and TRBJ2-1; 13 nucleotides align to TRBD2. The ends lost 6 bases at V and 10 bases at J; junction bases unmatched: 10. Germline loops: CDR1 SGDLS, CDR2 YYNGEE. The CDR3 covers 15 residues. The CDR3 is CASNSGLAGAHEQFF. CDR3 nucleotide sequence: TGTGCCAGCAATTCAGGACTAGCGGGAGCTCACGAGCAGTTCTTC.

The chain combines TRBV5-1 with TRBJ2-2, with D unclear. V was trimmed by 0 bases and J by 4 bases, leaving 4 bases between them. Germline CDR1 and CDR2: SGHRS and YFSETQ. The CDR3 is 13 amino acids. The CDR3 here is CASSLDITGELFF. The CDR3 DNA follows: TGCGCCAGCAGCTTGGATATCACCGGGGAGCTGTTTTTT.

The chain is built from TRBV7-9 and TRBJ2-1, with 12 nucleotides matching TRBD2. Germline V gives CDR1 SEHNR, CDR2 FQNEAQ (reference sequence). The CDR3 loop spans 18 amino acids. With 11 bases clipped from V and 0 bases from J, the junction kept 14 bases outside the gene matches. The CDR3 here is CALRRLAGGLDSYNEQFF. In DNA form, the CDR3 reads TGTGCCCTAAGGAGGCTAGCGGGAGGGCTGGACTCCTACAATGAGCAGTTCTTC.

This clone was seen a handful of times. This rearrangement joins TRBV10-3 to TRBJ1-1; TRBD1 matches 9 bases. Unmatched junction bases numbered 12, after V lost 4 bases and J lost 3 bases. Germline values: CDR1 ENHRY, CDR2 SYGVKD. This CDR3 is built from 17 residues. The CDR3 loop is CAISGIKQGARDTEAFF. CDR3 sequence (DNA): TGTGCCATCAGTGGGATTAAACAGGGGGCTCGGGACACTGAAGCTTTCTTT.

The rearrangement uses TRBV7-2 and TRBJ1-1; D is undetermined. Germline V gene data show CDR1 as SGHTA and CDR2 as FQGNSA. V was shortened by 4 bases and J by 4 bases, with 10 bases between the two germline ends. The CDR3 has 13 amino acids. In DNA, the CDR3 is TGTGCCAGCAGCTCTCTATGGGGCACTGAAGCTTTCTTT. Translated, it gives CASSSLWGTEAFF.

This clone was detected only once. CDR3 protein: CASSSGLGNTIYF. The DNA for the CDR3 is TGTGCCAGTTCTTCAGGGCTTGGAAACACCATATATTTT. The chain couples TRBV2 to TRBJ1-3; D possibly corresponds to TRBD1 (5 bases). This CDR3 is 13 amino acids long. V was trimmed by 9 bases and J by 3 bases, leaving 12 bases between them. CDR1 is SNHLY and CDR2 is FYNNEI in the germline V gene. Full variable domain (remainder filled in from reference TRBV2 and TRBJ1-3): EPEVTQTPSHQVTQMGQEVILRCVPISNHLYFYWYRQILGQKVEFLVSFYNNEISEKSEIFDDQFSVERPDGSNFTLKIRSTKLEDSAMYFCASSSGLGNTIYFGEGSWLTVV.

The chain employs TRBV11-1 and TRBJ2-3; unclear D gene. The germline V gene has CDR1 SGHAT and CDR2 FQDESV (reference sequence). The CDR3 consists of 11 residues. The V gene lost 3 bases and the J gene lost 10 bases, with 8 bases spanning the gap. Here the CDR3 DNA reads TGTGCCAGCAGCTTGGGCCTCTCGCAGTATTTT. It is translated as CASSLGLSQYF. Based on the CDR3 plus reference TRBV11-1 and TRBJ2-3, the full variable domain is EAEVAQSPRYKITEKSQAVAFWCDPISGHATLYWYRQILGQGPELLVQFQDESVVDDSQLPKDRFSAERLKGVDSTLKIQPAELGDSAMYLCASSLGLSQYFGPGTRLTVL.

The genes are TRBV27 and TRBJ2-1; 8 positions agree with TRBD2. The germline V gene has CDR1 MNHEY and CDR2 SMNVEV (reference sequence). The CDR3 length is 17 residues. The V and J ends lost 5 bases and 5 bases, in that order; junction bases with no gene match: 14. The CDR3 region has the DNA TGTGCCAGCAGTCTCAAACCGGGACTAGTGGGGCACAATGAGCAGTTCTTC. Translating gives CASSLKPGLVGHNEQFF.

This chain joins TRBV18 and TRBJ1-3; D may be TRBD1 (6 bases). V was cut by 6 bases and J by 8 bases, with 20 bases left in between. There are 15 residues in the CDR3. Per germline, CDR1 KGHSH and CDR2 LQKENI. The CDR3 nucleotides read TGTGCCAGCTCGCTTACAGGGCCTCCTGGGGACACCATATATTTT. Encoded protein: CASSLTGPPGDTIYF.

This chain's CDR3 is CAISETGGGWDSPLHF. The CDR3 DNA sequence: TGTGCCATCAGTGAGACCGGTGGTGGCTGGGATTCACCCCTCCACTTT. The rearrangement uses TRBV10-3 and TRBJ1-6; unclear D gene. With 2 bases removed from V and 8 bases from J, the gap between germline ends came to 16 bases. Germline values: CDR1 ENHRY, CDR2 SYGVKD. CDR3 length equals 16 residues.

The table lists this clone with a few counts. The chain has TRBV4-1 and TRBJ2-6, with D unclear. Germline loops: CDR1 MGHRA, CDR2 YSYEKL. Trimming removed 0 bases at V and 0 bases at J, with 6 bases between. The CDR3 is 16 amino acids. The CDR3 region is CASSQDYSSGANVLTF. Written as DNA, the CDR3 is TGCGCCAGCAGCCAAGATTATAGCTCTGGGGCCAACGTCCTGACTTTC.